A selection of T cell receptor beta chains follows, all from one sample in a study of shared clonotypes between healthy human individuals. The protocol was immunoSEQ multiplex PCR, while the TCRdb copy is restricted to in-frame clones and leaves out a portion. This repertoire shows around 2.1 million clones, about 93% found once; its top ten account for approximately 1.7%. Sequences were obtained from naive CD8+ T cells from PBMCs. The source of these receptors is a man younger than 35 in good health. Some clones in this sample may be carry-over from other donors' samples. CDR3s include the opening cysteine and the closing phenylalanine or tryptophan. Fields, in order: D gene, CDR3 length, V gene, clone size, J gene, CDR3 DNA, CDR3 protein. The D gene is left open where the match is weak. Clone sizes are given selectively: once, few, many, or a class where the clone is expanded.

NA	14	TRBV25-1	NA	TRBJ2-2	TGTGCCAGCAGTGAATGGGGCCACACCGGGGAGCTGTTTTTT	CASSEWGHTGELFF
TRBD2	13	TRBV11-2	NA	TRBJ2-1	TGTGCCAGCAGCTCCTGGACTAGCGCTGAGCAGTTCTTC	CASSSWTSAEQFF
TRBD2	15	TRBV14	NA	TRBJ2-7	TGTGCCAGCAGCCAATTTATTAGCGGGAGCTACGAGCAGTACTTC	CASSQFISGSYEQYF
TRBD1	15	TRBV28	once	TRBJ1-2	TGTGCCAGCACCAGGACAGGGAGTGGTTTTGGCGGCTACACCTTC	CASTRTGSGFGGYTF
TRBD2	15	TRBV27	NA	TRBJ2-1	TGTGCCAGCCGGACTAGCGGGAGCCTATACAATGAGCAGTTCTTC	CASRTSGSLYNEQFF
NA	14	TRBV9	NA	TRBJ2-3	TGTGCCAGCAGCGATGACGAGAGCACAGATACGCAGTATTTT	CASSDDESTDTQYF
TRBD1	17	TRBV16	NA	TRBJ1-1	TGTGCCAGCCTGGGTGGGACAGGGGGCGAACCGAACACTGAAGCTTTCTTT	CASLGGTGGEPNTEAFF
NA	10	TRBV5-5	NA	TRBJ1-2	TGTGCCAGCAGCGGGGGCGGCTACACCTTC	CASSGGGYTF
NA	14	TRBV28	NA	TRBJ2-1	TGTGCCAGCAGACCGCAGGGGTTTAAGAATGAGCAGTTCTTC	CASRPQGFKNEQFF
NA	13	TRBV27	NA	TRBJ1-2	TGTGCCAGCAGTTTATCTCCAGGACGTGGCTACACCTTC	CASSLSPGRGYTF
TRBD1	15	TRBV28	NA	TRBJ2-3	TGTGCCAGCAGTTTACTTCAGGGGGCGGAAGATACGCAGTATTTT	CASSLLQGAEDTQYF
TRBD2	17	TRBV19	NA	TRBJ2-7	TGTGCCAGTAGTATAGATCTAGCGGGAGCAGAATCGTACGAGCAGTACTTC	CASSIDLAGAESYEQYF
TRBD1	15	TRBV11-2	NA	TRBJ1-1	TGTGCCAGCAGCTTAGGGGGACAGCTGAACACTGAAGCTTTCTTT	CASSLGGQLNTEAFF
NA	17	TRBV30	NA	TRBJ2-7	TGTGCCTGGACCTTACTCGGGGTAGCAACGGGGGGCAACGAGCAGTACTTC	CAWTLLGVATGGNEQYF
TRBD2	14	TRBV11-2	NA	TRBJ2-7	TGTGCCAGCAGAGGCCGGGGCGGGAGCACTACGCCACTATTC	CASRGRGGSTTPLF
TRBD1	15	TRBV7-9	NA	TRBJ2-3	TGTGCCAGCAGCTTCCGGGACAGTAGCACAGATACGCAGTATTTT	CASSFRDSSTDTQYF
NA	15	TRBV7-6	once	TRBJ1-1	TGTGCCAGCAGCCTCACGCCTGGGGGGGTCACTGAAGCTTTCTTT	CASSLTPGGVTEAFF
NA	13	TRBV6-5	NA	TRBJ2-5	TGTGCCAGCAGTTACATACAGGGCGAGACCCAGTACTTC	CASSYIQGETQYF
TRBD1	17	TRBV9	NA	TRBJ2-2	TGTGCCAGCAGCGTAAAACCGGGACAGCTAAACACCGGGGAGCTGTTTTTT	CASSVKPGQLNTGELFF
TRBD1	15	TRBV28	NA	TRBJ2-2	TGTGCCAGCAGTTTATTACAGGGGCATCCCGGGGAGCTGTTTTTT	CASSLLQGHPGELFF
TRBD2	17	TRBV27	NA	TRBJ2-1	TGTGCCAGCAGTCCAGCGACTAGCGGGACCCCCTACAATGAGCAGTTCTTC	CASSPATSGTPYNEQFF
NA	12	TRBV10-3	NA	TRBJ1-1	TGTGCCATCGCGTTGGGGAACACTGAAGCTTTCTTT	CAIALGNTEAFF